The text below deals with one TCR beta chain. The sample comes from a study of blood T cell repertoires in COVID-19. For the study at large: The cDNA or gDNA used as material had been derived from T cells, B-cell-depleted T cells, or PBMCs.

Germline lookup yields CDR1 SGHRS and CDR2 YFSETQ. CDR3 length: 13 amino acids. V lost 3 bases and J 6 bases, leaving 9 bases between the germline ends. Clones were sequenced by immunoSEQ multiplex PCR, and TCRdb holds only the in-frame ones, with some missing. The sample has hundreds of thousands of clones, more than 75% seen once. The V gene is TRBV5-1, the J gene TRBJ1-4; no clear D. Sequenced material: peripheral blood. This clonotype was obtained from a man in his fifties or sixties with acute or convalescent COVID-19. The CDR3 sequence is CASSSHKHEKLFF. The DNA of the CDR3 is TGCGCCAGCAGCTCACACAAACATGAAAAACTGTTTTTT.